One sample yielded the 24 T cell receptor beta chains listed below, sequenced in a study of cytomegalovirus exposure and HLA in healthy donors. Libraries were prepared by immunoSEQ multiplex PCR; TCRdb keeps only in-frame clonotypes and omits some of them. There are about 110,000 clones in the sample; roughly nine tenths occur only once, and 4% lies in the top ten. The specimen was PBMCs. The receptors come from a young woman in good health and CMV-seropositive.

The rearrangement uses TRBV19 and TRBJ2-3; maybe TRBD2 (5 bases). Germline loops: CDR1 LNHDA, CDR2 SQIVND (reference sequence). The CDR3 consists of 14 residues. The ends were cut back, 3 bases at V and 1 base at J, with 8 bases in the middle. This CDR3 is CASSIGGRTDTQYF. In DNA form, the CDR3 reads TGTGCCAGTAGTATTGGAGGCCGCACAGATACGCAGTATTTT.

The chain has TRBV15 and TRBJ1-4; D remains ambiguous. The CDR3 has 15 residues. CDR1 and CDR2 from the germline V gene are LNHNV and YYDKDF (reference sequence). V lost 0 bases to trimming and J lost 8 bases, with 13 bases between them. CDR3 residues: CATSRDVGVREKLFF. As DNA, the CDR3 is TGTGCCACCAGCAGAGATGTCGGGGTTCGGGAAAAACTGTTTTTT.

This sequence joins TRBV9 and TRBJ1-5; 11 nucleotides agree with TRBD1. V lost 4 bases, J lost 2 bases, and 8 bases stayed unmatched. CDR1 is SGDLS, CDR2 YYNGEE, per germline. The CDR3 length is 17 residues. The CDR3 is CASSSGQGAVGNQPQHF. In nucleotides, the CDR3 is TGTGCCAGCAGCTCTGGACAGGGGGCGGTTGGCAATCAGCCCCAGCATTTT.

The chain combines TRBV11-3 with TRBJ2-5; D remains ambiguous. CDR1 and CDR2 (germline): SGHNT, YENEEA. The CDR3 totals 11 residues. V was shortened by 5 bases and J by 5 bases, with 6 bases between the two germline ends. The CDR3 reads CASSRGETQYF. CDR3 in DNA: TGTGCCAGCAGCCGTGGCGAGACCCAGTACTTC.

V is TRBV27 and J is TRBJ1-3, with D possibly matching TRBD1 (5 bases). Per the germline V gene, CDR1 is MNHEY and CDR2 is SMNVEV (reference sequence). V lost 2 bases and J 2 bases, leaving 10 bases between the germline ends. CDR3 length equals 15 residues. The CDR3 is CASSLAAGPGNTIYF. In DNA, the CDR3 is TGTGCCAGCAGTTTAGCGGCAGGGCCTGGAAACACCATATATTTT.

J is TRBJ2-1 and V is TRBV6-6, with 8 bases fitting TRBD2. The CDR3 consists of 15 residues. Losses at the gene ends were 2 bases for V and 9 bases for J; bases not matched to a gene: 9. Germline values: CDR1 MNHNY, CDR2 SVGAGI (reference sequence). The CDR3 DNA follows: TGTGCCAGCAGTTACGGGTCGGGAGGGAGAAGTGAGCAGTTCTTC. This codes for CASSYGSGGRSEQFF.

This chain uses TRBV19 with TRBJ2-3, with 8 bases that match TRBD1. Germline V gene lookup returns CDR1 LNHDA and CDR2 SQIVND (reference sequence). CDR3 size: 14 residues. J was trimmed by 4 bases and V by 5 bases; bases with no gene match: 5. This CDR3 reads CASSWTGLPDTQYF. CDR3 coding DNA: TGTGCCAGTAGTTGGACAGGGCTCCCAGATACGCAGTATTTT.

This clone showed up just once. The CDR3 coding sequence is TGTGCCAGCAGTGAGCCTAGCGGAGCGACAGATACGCAGTATTTT. This codes for CASSEPSGATDTQYF. The chain couples TRBV2 to TRBJ2-3; 7 positions agree with TRBD2. Germline CDR1 reads SNHLY; CDR2 reads FYNNEI. After removal of 3 bases from V and 3 bases from J, the junction contained 6 bases not matched to a gene. This CDR3 contains 15 residues.

This chain links TRBV5-1 with TRBJ2-4; perhaps TRBD2 as D (6 bases). Trimming shortened V by 3 bases and J by 0 bases, and 16 bases separated the two germline ends. Germline V CDR1 and CDR2: SGHRS, YFSETQ. The CDR3 consists of 17 residues. CDR3 amino acids: CASSSGAGMLAKNIQYF. Here the CDR3 DNA reads TGCGCCAGCAGCTCCGGGGCGGGGATGTTAGCCAAAAACATTCAGTACTTC.

The J gene is TRBJ1-1, the V gene TRBV19; D is unclear. Germline V gives CDR1 LNHDA, CDR2 SQIVND (reference sequence). Trimming stripped 1 base from V and 7 bases from J, with 10 bases between. The CDR3 consists of 13 residues. The CDR3 reads CASSIAPGVEAFF. The CDR3 region has the DNA TGTGCCAGTAGTATAGCCCCCGGAGTTGAAGCTTTCTTT.

This chain links TRBV5-1 with TRBJ2-7; 13 bases fit TRBD2. The CDR3 has 15 residues. Germline V CDR1 and CDR2: SGHRS, YFSETQ. V dropped 4 bases and J dropped 3; count of bases not matched to a gene: 4. The DNA for the CDR3 is TGCGCCAGCAGCAGCTGGACTAGCGGGAGCTACGAGCAGTACTTC. Translation gives CASSSWTSGSYEQYF.

The chain employs TRBV9 and TRBJ1-1; possible D gene TRBD1, 5 bases. This CDR3 spans 12 amino acids. The germline V and J ends were trimmed by 0 bases and 7 bases, with 7 bases remaining between them. Germline-derived CDR1 and CDR2 are SGDLS and YYNGEE. Here the CDR3 reads CASSVAQGEAFF. The CDR3 DNA is TGTGCCAGCAGCGTAGCCCAGGGTGAAGCTTTCTTT.

The chain links TRBV5-4 to TRBJ2-1; tentatively, D is TRBD2 (6 bases). There are 12 residues in the CDR3. Trimming took off 4 bases at V and 8 bases at J, with 10 bases between the two ends. The germline CDR1 and CDR2 sequences are SGHNT and YYREEE (reference sequence). The CDR3 DNA is TGTGCCAGCAGCATGGGACTCTATGAGCAGTTCTTC. Translation: CASSMGLYEQFF.

The gene calls are TRBV5-1 and TRBJ2-3, with D tentatively TRBD2 (5 bases). The CDR3 runs 11 residues. Germline V gene lookup returns CDR1 SGHRS and CDR2 YFSETQ. V lost 7 bases to trimming and J lost 5 bases, with 8 bases between them. The CDR3 loop reads CASGEGDTQYF. The CDR3 region has the DNA TGCGCCAGCGGAGAGGGAGATACGCAGTATTTT. The variable domain in full, with the rest retrieved from reference TRBV5-1 and TRBJ2-3, is KAGVTQTPRYLIKTRGQQVTLSCSPISGHRSVSWYQQTPGQGLQFLFEYFSETQRNKGNFPGRFSGRQFSNSRSEMNVSTLELGDSALYLCASGEGDTQYFGPGTRLTVL.

This clone was detected only once. This chain joins TRBV19 and TRBJ2-1, with 9 bases lining up with TRBD2. The J segment lost 0 bases and the V segment lost 3 bases, leaving 0 bases of the junction unmatched. The germline V gene has CDR1 LNHDA and CDR2 SQIVND (reference sequence). The CDR3 totals 15 residues. Here the CDR3 DNA reads TGTGCCAGTAGTATTAGCGGGAGCTCCTACAATGAGCAGTTCTTC. Translating gives CASSISGSSYNEQFF.

This chain uses TRBV11-2 with TRBJ1-1, with TRBD1 matching 9 bases. The CDR3 loop spans 19 amino acids. Germline trimming cut 1 base from V and 0 bases from J; bases unmatched to any gene: 12. In germline, CDR1 is SGHAT, CDR2 FQNNGV. Written as DNA, the CDR3 is TGTGCCAGCAGCTTAGCCCCCGGGACAGGGATTTGGATGAACACTGAAGCTTTCTTT. Translation gives CASSLAPGTGIWMNTEAFF.

This sequence joins TRBV27 and TRBJ2-1; 9 bases map to TRBD2. The CDR3 has 16 residues. The germline gives CDR1 MNHEY, CDR2 SMNVEV (reference sequence). With 2 bases clipped from V and 3 bases from J, the junction kept 5 bases outside the gene matches. The CDR3 protein is CASSLTGTSSYNEQFF. CDR3 coding DNA: TGTGCCAGCAGTTTAACCGGGACTAGCAGCTACAATGAGCAGTTCTTC.

The rearrangement links TRBV6-1 to TRBJ2-3, with D possibly being TRBD2 (6 bases). The CDR3 extends over 13 amino acids. Trimming left V 2 bases short and J 9 bases short, with 12 bases between. Germline-derived CDR1 and CDR2 are MNHNS and SASEGT. Here the CDR3 DNA reads TGTGCCAGCAGTGAATCTCGGGGGTCCACGCAGTATTTT. Amino acid sequence: CASSESRGSTQYF.

The rearrangement links TRBV2 to TRBJ1-2; the D gene is possibly TRBD1 (5 bases). The germline gives CDR1 SNHLY, CDR2 FYNNEI. V lost 6 bases and J lost 9, with 11 bases in between. The CDR3 totals 11 residues. The CDR3, as DNA: TGTGCCAGCAGCGGGGGAGCGCGCTACACCTTC. It translates to CASSGGARYTF.

The V gene is TRBV29-1, the J gene TRBJ2-7, with D maybe TRBD1 (6 bases). Trimming removed 4 bases at V and 1 base at J, with 8 bases between. The CDR3 runs 12 residues. CDR1 is SQVTM and CDR2 is ANQGSEA in the germline V gene. The CDR3 DNA reads as TGCAGCGTTGCCAGGGGATCCTACGAGCAGTACTTC. It specifies CSVARGSYEQYF.

V gene TRBV19 combines with J gene TRBJ2-7; D gene unclear. Trimming shortened V by 5 bases and J by 5 bases, and 13 bases separated the two germline ends. CDR1 and CDR2 (germline): LNHDA, SQIVND (reference sequence). This CDR3 has 13 residues. CDR3 DNA sequence: TGTGCCAGTAGTTCTCAGGCTACGGACGAGCAGTACTTC. Translated: CASSSQATDEQYF.

This clone turned up a few times. The CDR3 region has the DNA TGTGCCAGCAGCCTTTGGGGGCGGCACCGACGGAACACTGAAGCTTTCTTT. The encoded protein is CASSLWGRHRRNTEAFF. The genes are TRBV7-9 and TRBJ1-1; D perhaps matches TRBD1 (6 bases). V lost 5 bases and J 1 base, leaving 20 bases between the germline ends. The length of the CDR3 is 17 residues. Germline V gives CDR1 SEHNR, CDR2 FQNEAQ (reference sequence).

The J gene is TRBJ2-7, the V gene TRBV30; D is uncertain. CDR3 size: 12 residues. Trimming removed 3 bases from V and 2 bases from J, with 8 bases in between. Germline CDR1 reads GTSNPN; CDR2 reads SVGIG (reference sequence). The DNA of the CDR3 is TGTGCCTGGAGGCGCGCGCCCTACGAGCAGTACTTC. Amino acids: CAWRRAPYEQYF.

The CDR3 loop is CASSYRRNEQFF. CDR3 DNA: TGTGCCAGCAGCTACAGGAGAAATGAGCAGTTCTTC. This sequence joins TRBV6-5 and TRBJ2-1; the D gene is possibly TRBD1 (5 bases). This CDR3 spans 12 amino acids. V dropped 6 bases and J dropped 7 bases, with 10 bases sitting between them. Germline CDR1 is MNHEY and CDR2 is SVGAGI.